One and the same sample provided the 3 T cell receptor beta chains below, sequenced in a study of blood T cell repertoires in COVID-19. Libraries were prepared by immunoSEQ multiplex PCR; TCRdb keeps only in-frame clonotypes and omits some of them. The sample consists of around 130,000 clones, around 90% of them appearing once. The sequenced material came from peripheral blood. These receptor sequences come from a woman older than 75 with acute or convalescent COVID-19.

The CDR3 protein is CASSQRQGGTEAFF. The DNA for the CDR3 is TGTGCCAGCTCACAAAGACAGGGTGGGACTGAAGCTTTCTTT. The chain carries TRBV18 and TRBJ1-1; 7 nucleotides agree with TRBD1. Trimming removed 4 bases from V and 5 bases from J; junction bases left unmatched: 7. Germline V CDR1 and CDR2: KGHSH, LQKENI. This CDR3 spans 14 amino acids.

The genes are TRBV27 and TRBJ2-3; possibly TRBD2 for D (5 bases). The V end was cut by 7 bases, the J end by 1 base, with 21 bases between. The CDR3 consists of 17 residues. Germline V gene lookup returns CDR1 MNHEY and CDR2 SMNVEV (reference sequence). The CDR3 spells CASTQRGSIARTDTQYF. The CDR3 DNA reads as TGTGCCAGCACTCAAAGAGGGTCGATTGCCCGCACAGATACGCAGTATTTT.

CDR3 in DNA: TGCGCCAGCAGCTTGGATCTAGTGGGTTACACCTTC. Translated, it gives CASSLDLVGYTF. The chain links TRBV5-1 to TRBJ1-2; no definite D call. CDR1 and CDR2 (germline): SGHRS, YFSETQ. This CDR3 is 12 amino acids long. The V end was cut by 0 bases, the J end by 11 bases, with 11 bases between.